Listed below are T cell receptor beta chains from one sample, sequenced in a study of blood T cell repertoires in COVID-19. This table comes from immunoSEQ multiplex PCR, and its TCRdb copy is limited to in-frame clones, with some not included. The table records 95,000 to 110,000 clones, approximately 90% of them present only once. Sample: peripheral blood. These receptors were collected from a woman in her twenties or thirties with acute or convalescent COVID-19. The CDR3 runs from the conserved cysteine through the conserved F or W. D genes are given only for firm matches. Only part of the rows carry a size: once, few, many, or a class if the clone is expanded.

TRBJ2-1 TRBV28 NA TRBD2 TGTGCCAGCAGTCCCGGAACCGGACTAGCGGGGGGTAGTGAGCAGTTCTTC CASSPGTGLAGGSEQFF
TRBJ1-5 TRBV15 NA NA TGTGCCACCAGCAGCCCCCAGGGTAATCAGCCCCAGCATTTT CATSSPQGNQPQHF
TRBJ1-2 TRBV7-8 NA TRBD1 TGTGCCAGCAGCTTAGATAGACAGGGCGCTTATGGCTACACCTTC CASSLDRQGAYGYTF
TRBJ2-3 TRBV11-2 NA NA TGTGCCAGCAGCTTCGGTGGGAGTGATTCAGATACGCAGTATTTT CASSFGGSDSDTQYF
TRBJ1-4 TRBV2 NA NA TGTGCCAGCACCCCCCTTGGGGGCCAGGCCGGGGGGAAACTGTTTTTT CASTPLGGQAGGKLFF
TRBJ1-6 TRBV7-9 NA NA TGTGCCAGCAGCTCAGAGGGAATGAATTCACCCCTCCACTTT CASSSEGMNSPLHF
TRBJ1-1 TRBV14 NA TRBD1 TGTGCCAGCAGCCAGAACAGGGGCACTGAAGCTTTCTTT CASSQNRGTEAFF
TRBJ1-4 TRBV7-8 NA NA TGTGCCAGCAGCTTATTCGGGGCGGGGTTCGAAAAACTGTTTTTT CASSLFGAGFEKLFF
TRBJ1-6 TRBV5-8 NA TRBD1 TGTGCCAGCAGCCTCTCCACGGACAGGGGGCTCTATAATTCACCCCTCCACTTT CASSLSTDRGLYNSPLHF
TRBJ1-1 TRBV7-9 NA NA TGTGCCAGCAGCTTAGCGGAGGAGAACACTGAAGCTTTCTTT CASSLAEENTEAFF
TRBJ1-5 TRBV6-5 NA NA TGTGCCAGCACCGTAAGACGGGATAGCAATCAGCCCCAGCATTTT CASTVRRDSNQPQHF
TRBJ2-1 TRBV18 NA TRBD1 TGTGCCAGCTCACCTAACGCCGGGACAGCACTTAAGGATGAGCAGTTCTTC CASSPNAGTALKDEQFF
TRBJ1-5 TRBV5-3 NA NA TGTGCCAGAAGCTTGGGTATGAGGGTCCGATATAGCAATCAGCCCCAGCATTTT CARSLGMRVRYSNQPQHF
TRBJ1-5 TRBV28 once NA TGTGCCAGCAGTCCCCAGGTTGGCAATCAGCCCCAGCATTTT CASSPQVGNQPQHF
TRBJ2-3 TRBV28 NA TRBD1 TGTGCCAGCAGTCAGACGGGACAGATACTCACAGATACGCAGTATTTT CASSQTGQILTDTQYF
TRBJ2-2 TRBV10-3 NA TRBD1 TGTGCCATCAGTGAATGGGACAGGGGTAAAAACACCGGGGAGCTGTTTTTT CAISEWDRGKNTGELFF